This T cell receptor (beta chain) appears in the sequencing data of a study of shared clonotypes between healthy human individuals. The CDR3 runs 12 residues. CDR1 is KGHSH, CDR2 LQKENI, per germline. Trimming took 0 bases from V and 1 from J, leaving 1 base between them. Donation came from healthy HIV-negative adults that had no recent acute infections or vaccinations. Study outcomes and limitations: Sequencing depth was expected to affect clonotype sharing among donors.

This clone turned up a few times. The antigen is undetermined. This sample includes further DNA sequences coding for the same CDR3. The assay was carried out at the deep level. Profiling relied on immunoSEQ multiplex PCR, and the TCRdb table lists in-frame clones only, not all of them. This sample has roughly 1.4 million clones, with approximately 98.5% found just once. This TCR was recovered from a man aged 25 to 40 in good health. The sample was naive CD4+ T cells sorted from blood. As for subset: CD45RA+ positively selected. This rearrangement joins TRBV18 to TRBJ2-7; D call uncertain. This chain's CDR3 is CASSPPSYEQYF. For the CDR3, the DNA is TGTGCCAGCTCACCACCGTCCTACGAGCAGTACTTC.